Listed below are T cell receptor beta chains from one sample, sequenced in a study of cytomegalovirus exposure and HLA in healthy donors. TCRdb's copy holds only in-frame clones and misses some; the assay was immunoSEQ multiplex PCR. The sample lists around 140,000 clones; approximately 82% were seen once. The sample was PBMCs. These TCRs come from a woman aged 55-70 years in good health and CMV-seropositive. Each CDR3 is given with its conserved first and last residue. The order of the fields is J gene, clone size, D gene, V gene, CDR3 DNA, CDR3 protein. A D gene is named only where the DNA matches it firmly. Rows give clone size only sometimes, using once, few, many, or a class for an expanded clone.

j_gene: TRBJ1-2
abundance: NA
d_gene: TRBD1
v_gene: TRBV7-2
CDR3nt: TGTGCCAGCAGCTTAAATGGGCAGGGGGCAAGTGGCTACACCTTC
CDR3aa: CASSLNGQGASGYTF

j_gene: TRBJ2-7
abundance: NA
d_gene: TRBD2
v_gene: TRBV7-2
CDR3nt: TGTGCCAGCAGCCGGACTAGCGTGAACTACGAGCAGTACTTC
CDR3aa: CASSRTSVNYEQYF

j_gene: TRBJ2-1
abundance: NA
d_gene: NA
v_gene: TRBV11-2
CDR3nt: TGTGCCAGCAGCTTACAGGTATTAAATGAGCAGTTCTTC
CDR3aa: CASSLQVLNEQFF

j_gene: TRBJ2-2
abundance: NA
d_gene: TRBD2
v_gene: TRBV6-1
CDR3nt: TGTGCCAGCAGTAGCGGGGGGGGGACCGGGGAGCTGTTTTTT
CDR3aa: CASSSGGGTGELFF

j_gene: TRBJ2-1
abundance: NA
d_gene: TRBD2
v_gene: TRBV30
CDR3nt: TGTGCCTGGAGTCACCCCCTCCGGGAGGATCCCTACAATGAGCAGTTCTTC
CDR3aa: CAWSHPLREDPYNEQFF

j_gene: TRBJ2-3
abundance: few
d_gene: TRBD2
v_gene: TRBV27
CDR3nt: TGTGCCAGCAGTTCCGGACTAGTGAGCACAGATACGCAGTATTTT
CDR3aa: CASSSGLVSTDTQYF

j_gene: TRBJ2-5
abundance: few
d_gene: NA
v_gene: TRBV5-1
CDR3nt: TGCGCCAGCAGCCGCGGAGGCCAAGAGACCCAGTACTTC
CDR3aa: CASSRGGQETQYF

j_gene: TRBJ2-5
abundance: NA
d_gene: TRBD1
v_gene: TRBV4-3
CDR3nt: TGCGCCAGCAGCCAAGAGTCGTTCGGGACAGTCGGTCAGGGGACCCAGTACTTC
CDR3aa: CASSQESFGTVGQGTQYF

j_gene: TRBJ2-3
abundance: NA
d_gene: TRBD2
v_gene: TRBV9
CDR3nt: TGTGCCAGCAGCGTAGGAGCGGGAAATAGGGATACGCAGTATTTT
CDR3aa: CASSVGAGNRDTQYF

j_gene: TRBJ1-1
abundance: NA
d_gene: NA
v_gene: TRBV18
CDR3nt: TGTGCCAGCTCACCGGAGGCGGGCACTGAAGCTTTCTTT
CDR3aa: CASSPEAGTEAFF

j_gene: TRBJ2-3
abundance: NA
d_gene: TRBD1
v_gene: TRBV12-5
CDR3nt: TGTGCTAGCCGGGACAGAGACACAGATACGCAGTATTTT
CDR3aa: CASRDRDTDTQYF

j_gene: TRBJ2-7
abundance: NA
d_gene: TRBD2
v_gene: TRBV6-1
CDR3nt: TGTGCCAGCAGTACGTCATTGGGAGGGACCTACGAGCAGTACTTC
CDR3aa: CASSTSLGGTYEQYF

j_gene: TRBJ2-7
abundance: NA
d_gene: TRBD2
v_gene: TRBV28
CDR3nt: TGTGCCAGCAGTCTACTAGCGGGAGCTCATGAGCAGTACTTC
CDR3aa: CASSLLAGAHEQYF

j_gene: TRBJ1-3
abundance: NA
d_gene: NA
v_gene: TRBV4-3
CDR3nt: TGCGCCAGCAGCCAAGTTCACAACTCTGGAAACACCATATATTTT
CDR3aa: CASSQVHNSGNTIYF

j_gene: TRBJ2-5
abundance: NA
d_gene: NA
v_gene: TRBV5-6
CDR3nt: TGTGCCAGCAGCCCGGCCCGGGTCAAAGAGCAGTACTTC
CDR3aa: CASSPARVKEQYF

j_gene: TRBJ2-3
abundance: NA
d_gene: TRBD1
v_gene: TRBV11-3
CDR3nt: TGTGCCAGCAGCTCCCGACAGGGAGGCACAGATACGCAGTATTTT
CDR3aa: CASSSRQGGTDTQYF

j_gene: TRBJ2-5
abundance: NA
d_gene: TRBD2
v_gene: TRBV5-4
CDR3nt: TGTGCCAGCAGCTCCTCGGCGGGAGGGCCAGAGACCCAGTACTTC
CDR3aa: CASSSSAGGPETQYF

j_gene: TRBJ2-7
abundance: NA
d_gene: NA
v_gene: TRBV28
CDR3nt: TGTGCCAGCAGTTTAGAGTACGAGCAGTACTTC
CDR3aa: CASSLEYEQYF

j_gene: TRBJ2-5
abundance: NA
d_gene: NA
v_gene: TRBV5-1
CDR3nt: TGCGCCAGCAGCTCTCCCTCGGAGACCCAGTACTTC
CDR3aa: CASSSPSETQYF

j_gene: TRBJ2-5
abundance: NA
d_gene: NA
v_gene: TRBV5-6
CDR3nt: TGTGCCAGCAAGGGGGCGGGAGGTTTGGAGACCCAGTACTTC
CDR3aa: CASKGAGGLETQYF

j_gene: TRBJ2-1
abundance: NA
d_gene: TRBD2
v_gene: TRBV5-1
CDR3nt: TGCGCCAGCAGCCCTGGGACTAGCCATGAGCAGTTCTTC
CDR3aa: CASSPGTSHEQFF

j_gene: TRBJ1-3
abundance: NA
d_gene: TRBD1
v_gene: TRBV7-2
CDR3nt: TGTGCCAGCAGCTCTCTTGACAGGGCTGGTAACACCATATATTTT
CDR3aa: CASSSLDRAGNTIYF

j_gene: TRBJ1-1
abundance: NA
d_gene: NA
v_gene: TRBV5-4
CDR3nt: TGTGCCAGCAGCAGGGGTCCCCCCGGGTTGGACACTGAAGCTTTCTTT
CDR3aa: CASSRGPPGLDTEAFF

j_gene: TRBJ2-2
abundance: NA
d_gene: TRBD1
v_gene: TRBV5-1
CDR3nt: TGCGCCAGCAGATCAACAGGGGACGGGGAGCTGTTTTTT
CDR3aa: CASRSTGDGELFF

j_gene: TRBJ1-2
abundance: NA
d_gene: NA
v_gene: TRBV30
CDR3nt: TGTGCCTGGAGTGGCGGGCGTAGTGGCTACACCTTC
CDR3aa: CAWSGGRSGYTF

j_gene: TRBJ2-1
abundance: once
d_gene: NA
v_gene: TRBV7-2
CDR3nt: TGTGCCAGCAGTCCGACTAGGCCTGGGACGGGAAATGAGCAGTTCTTC
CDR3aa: CASSPTRPGTGNEQFF

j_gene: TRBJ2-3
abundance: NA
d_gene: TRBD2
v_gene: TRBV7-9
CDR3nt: TGTGCCAGCAGCTACGGACTAGCGGGAGTCGGGGATACGCAGTATTTT
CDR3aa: CASSYGLAGVGDTQYF

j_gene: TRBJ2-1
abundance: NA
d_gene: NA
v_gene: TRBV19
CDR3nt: TGTGCCAGTAGTGCACTAGTTGAGCAGTTCTTC
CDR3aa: CASSALVEQFF

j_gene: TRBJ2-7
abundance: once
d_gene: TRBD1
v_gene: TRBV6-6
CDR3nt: TGTGCCAGCAGTTTACCGGGACAGGGCTACGAGCAGTACTTC
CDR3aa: CASSLPGQGYEQYF

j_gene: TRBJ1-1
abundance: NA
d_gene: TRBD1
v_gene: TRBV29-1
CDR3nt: TGCAGCGTCCGGACAGGGCGAGCTTTCTTT
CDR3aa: CSVRTGRAFF

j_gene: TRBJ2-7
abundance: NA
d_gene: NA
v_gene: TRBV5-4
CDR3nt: TGTGCCAGCAGCTTGGGCTCGGGGGATTGGGACGAGCAGTACTTC
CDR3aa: CASSLGSGDWDEQYF

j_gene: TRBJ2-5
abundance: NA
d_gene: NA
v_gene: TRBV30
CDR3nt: TGTGCCTGGAGCTCGGGGAGAGAGACCCAGTACTTC
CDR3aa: CAWSSGRETQYF

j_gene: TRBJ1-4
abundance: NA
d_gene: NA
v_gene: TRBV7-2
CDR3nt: TGTGCCAGCAGGGTAGGCCAGGCGGGGGAAAAACTGTTTTTT
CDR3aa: CASRVGQAGEKLFF

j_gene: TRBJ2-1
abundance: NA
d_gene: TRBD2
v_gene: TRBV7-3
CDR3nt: TGTGCCAGCAGCCCCGGGGGGAATGAGCAGTTCTTC
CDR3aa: CASSPGGNEQFF

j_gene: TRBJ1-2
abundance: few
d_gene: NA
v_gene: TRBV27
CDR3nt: TGTGCCAGCAGTGAAACAGGGCCCCTGCTCTATGGCTACACCTTC
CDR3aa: CASSETGPLLYGYTF

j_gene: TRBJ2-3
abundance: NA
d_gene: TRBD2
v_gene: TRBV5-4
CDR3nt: TGTGCCAGCAGCCCCGGACTAGCCGGAGATACGCAGTATTTT
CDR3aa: CASSPGLAGDTQYF